This T cell receptor (beta chain) comes out of a study of T cell changes during pregnancy in multiple sclerosis. This clone showed up just once. Method: immunoSEQ multiplex PCR; TCRdb's copy keeps in-frame clones and lacks some. Among 35,000 or so clones, approximately 88% were seen once, and the ten largest hold more than 0.95%. Source: CD4+ T cells from peripheral blood mononuclear cells, taken before pregnancy. The TCR originated in a female donor with multiple sclerosis, enrolled in a pregnancy study.

The CDR3 here is CASTGGSYEQYF. The CDR3 region has the DNA TGTGCGTCGACAGGGGGGTCCTACGAGCAGTACTTC. The chain joins TRBV30 to TRBJ2-7, with 9 bases aligning to TRBD1. CDR3 size: 12 residues. Germline V gene lookup returns CDR1 GTSNPN and CDR2 SVGIG (reference sequence).